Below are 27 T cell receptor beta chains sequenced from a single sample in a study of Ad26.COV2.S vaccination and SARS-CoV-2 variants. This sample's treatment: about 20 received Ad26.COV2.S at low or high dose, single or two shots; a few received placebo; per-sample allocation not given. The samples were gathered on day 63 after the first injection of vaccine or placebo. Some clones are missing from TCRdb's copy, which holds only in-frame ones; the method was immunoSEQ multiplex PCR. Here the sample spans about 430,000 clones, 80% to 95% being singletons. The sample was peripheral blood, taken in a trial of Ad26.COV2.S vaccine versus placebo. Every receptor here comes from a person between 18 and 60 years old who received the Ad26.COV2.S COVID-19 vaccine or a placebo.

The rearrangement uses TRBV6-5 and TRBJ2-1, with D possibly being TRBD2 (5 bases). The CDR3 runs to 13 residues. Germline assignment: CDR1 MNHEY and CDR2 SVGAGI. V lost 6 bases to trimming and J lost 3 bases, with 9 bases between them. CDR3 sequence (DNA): TGTGCCAGCAGACGGACTGGCTACAATGAGCAGTTCTTC. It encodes CASRRTGYNEQFF.

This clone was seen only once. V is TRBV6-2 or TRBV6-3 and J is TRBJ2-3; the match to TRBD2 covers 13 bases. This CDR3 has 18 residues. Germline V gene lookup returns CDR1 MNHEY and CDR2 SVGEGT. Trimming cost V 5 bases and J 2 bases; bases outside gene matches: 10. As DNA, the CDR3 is TGTGCCAGCAGTCACCCCGCCGGGACTAGCGGGAACACAGATACGCAGTATTTT. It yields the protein CASSHPAGTSGNTDTQYF.

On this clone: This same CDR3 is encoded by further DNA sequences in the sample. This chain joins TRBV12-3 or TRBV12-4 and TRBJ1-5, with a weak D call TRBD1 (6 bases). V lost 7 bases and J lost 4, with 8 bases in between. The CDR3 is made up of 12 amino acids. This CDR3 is CASTRGNQPQHF. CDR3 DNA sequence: TGTGCCAGCACCAGGGGTAATCAGCCCCAGCATTTT.

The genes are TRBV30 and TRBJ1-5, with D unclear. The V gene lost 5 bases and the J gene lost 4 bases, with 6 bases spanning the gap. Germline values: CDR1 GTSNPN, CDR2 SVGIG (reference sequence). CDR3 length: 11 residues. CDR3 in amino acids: CAWGKNQPQHF. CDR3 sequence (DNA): TGTGCCTGGGGCAAGAATCAGCCCCAGCATTTT. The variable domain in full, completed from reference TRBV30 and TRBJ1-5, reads SQTIHQWPATLVQPVGSPLSLECTVEGTSNPNLYWYRQAAGRGLQLLFYSVGIGQISSEVPQNLSASRPQDRQFILSSKKLLLSDSGFYLCAWGKNQPQHFGDGTRLSIL.

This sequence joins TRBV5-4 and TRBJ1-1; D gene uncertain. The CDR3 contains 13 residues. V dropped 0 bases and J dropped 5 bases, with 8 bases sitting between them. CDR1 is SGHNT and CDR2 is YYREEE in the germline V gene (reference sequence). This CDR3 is CASSLAAGTEAFF. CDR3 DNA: TGTGCCAGCAGCTTGGCCGCGGGGACTGAAGCTTTCTTT.

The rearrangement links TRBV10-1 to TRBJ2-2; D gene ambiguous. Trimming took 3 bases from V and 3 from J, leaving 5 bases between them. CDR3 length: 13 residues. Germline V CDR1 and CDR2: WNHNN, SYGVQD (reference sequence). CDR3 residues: CASSERDTGELFF. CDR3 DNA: TGCGCCAGCAGTGAACGGGACACCGGGGAGCTGTTTTTT.

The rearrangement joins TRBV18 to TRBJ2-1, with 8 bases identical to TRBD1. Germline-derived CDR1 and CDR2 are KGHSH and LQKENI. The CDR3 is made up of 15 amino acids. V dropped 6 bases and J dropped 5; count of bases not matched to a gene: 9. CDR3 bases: TGTGCCAGCTCGATAGACAGGGGCGCACACAATGAGCAGTTCTTC. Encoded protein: CASSIDRGAHNEQFF.

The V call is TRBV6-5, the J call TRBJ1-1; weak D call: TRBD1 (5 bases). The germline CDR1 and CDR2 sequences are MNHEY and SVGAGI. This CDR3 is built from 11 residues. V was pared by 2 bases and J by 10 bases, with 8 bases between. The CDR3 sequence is CASSYRGSAFF. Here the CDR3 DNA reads TGTGCCAGCAGTTACAGGGGTTCAGCTTTCTTT.

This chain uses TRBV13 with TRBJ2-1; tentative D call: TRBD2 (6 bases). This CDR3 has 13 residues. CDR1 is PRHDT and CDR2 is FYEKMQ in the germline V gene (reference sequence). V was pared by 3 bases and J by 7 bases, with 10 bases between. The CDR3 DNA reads TGTGCCAGCAGCTTGCGGACTAAGAATGAGCAGTTCTTC. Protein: CASSLRTKNEQFF.

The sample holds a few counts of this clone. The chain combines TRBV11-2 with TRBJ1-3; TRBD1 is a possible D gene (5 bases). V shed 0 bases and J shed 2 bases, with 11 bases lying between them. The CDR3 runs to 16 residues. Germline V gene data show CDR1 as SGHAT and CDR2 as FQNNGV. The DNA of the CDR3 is TGTGCCAGCAGCTTAGATCGGGCAGGGACTGGAAACACCATATATTTT. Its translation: CASSLDRAGTGNTIYF.

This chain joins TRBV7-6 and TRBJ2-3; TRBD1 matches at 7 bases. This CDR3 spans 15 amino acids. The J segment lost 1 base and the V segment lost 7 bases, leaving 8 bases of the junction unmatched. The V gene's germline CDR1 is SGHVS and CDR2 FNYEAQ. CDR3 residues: CASNLGQFGTDTQYF. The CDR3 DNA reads TGTGCCAGCAACCTGGGACAGTTTGGCACAGATACGCAGTATTTT.

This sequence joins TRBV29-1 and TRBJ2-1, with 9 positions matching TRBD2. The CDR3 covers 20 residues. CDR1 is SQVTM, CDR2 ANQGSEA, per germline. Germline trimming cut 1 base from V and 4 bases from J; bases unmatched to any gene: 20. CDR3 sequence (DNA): TGCAGCGTTGAAGGGGTAGCGGGAGCCCCCGAGGTCATATTATACAATGAGCAGTTCTTC. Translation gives CSVEGVAGAPEVILYNEQFF.

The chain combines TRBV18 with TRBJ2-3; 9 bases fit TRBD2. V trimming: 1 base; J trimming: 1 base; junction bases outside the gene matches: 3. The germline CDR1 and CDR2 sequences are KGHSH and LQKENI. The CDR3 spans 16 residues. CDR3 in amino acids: CASSPLRTSGTDTQYF. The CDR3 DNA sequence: TGTGCCAGCTCACCACTTAGGACTAGCGGCACAGATACGCAGTATTTT.

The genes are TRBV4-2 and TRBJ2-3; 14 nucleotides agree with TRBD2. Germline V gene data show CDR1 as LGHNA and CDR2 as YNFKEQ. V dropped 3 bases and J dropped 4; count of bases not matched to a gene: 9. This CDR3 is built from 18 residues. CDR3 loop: CASSQDGTSGSSADTQYF. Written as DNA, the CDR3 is TGTGCCAGCAGCCAGGACGGGACTAGCGGGAGTTCGGCAGATACGCAGTATTTT.

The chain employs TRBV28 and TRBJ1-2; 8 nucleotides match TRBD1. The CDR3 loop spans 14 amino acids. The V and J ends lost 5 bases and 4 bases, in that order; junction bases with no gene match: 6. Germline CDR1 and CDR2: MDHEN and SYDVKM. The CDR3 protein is CASSAIQGVYGYTF. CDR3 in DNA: TGTGCCAGCAGTGCCATACAGGGGGTCTATGGCTACACCTTC.

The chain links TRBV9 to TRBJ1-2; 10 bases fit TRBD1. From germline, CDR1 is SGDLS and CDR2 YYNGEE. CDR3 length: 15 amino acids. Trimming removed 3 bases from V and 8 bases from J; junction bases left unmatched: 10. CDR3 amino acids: CASSDLTGGAEGYTF. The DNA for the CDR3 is TGTGCCAGCAGCGATCTGACAGGGGGCGCAGAGGGCTACACCTTC.

CDR3 sequence reads: CASSFYRTSGTLYEQYF. Here the CDR3 DNA reads TGTGCCAGCAGTTTCTACCGGACTAGCGGGACACTCTACGAGCAGTACTTC. V usage is TRBV6-2 or TRBV6-3 and J usage is TRBJ2-7; 12 bases are a match to TRBD2. Germline CDR1 reads MNHEY; CDR2 reads SVGEGT. The length of the CDR3 is 17 residues. With V trimmed by 4 bases and J by 3 bases, 10 bases remained unmatched.

CDR3 in amino acids: CASSQSGTGVYEQYF. The CDR3 nucleotides are TGCGCCAGCAGCCAGTCCGGGACAGGGGTCTACGAGCAGTACTTC. The chain combines TRBV4-3 with TRBJ2-7; 10 nucleotides match TRBD1. The CDR3 contains 15 residues. With 3 bases clipped from V and 3 bases from J, the junction kept 5 bases outside the gene matches. Germline V gives CDR1 LGHNA, CDR2 YSLEER.

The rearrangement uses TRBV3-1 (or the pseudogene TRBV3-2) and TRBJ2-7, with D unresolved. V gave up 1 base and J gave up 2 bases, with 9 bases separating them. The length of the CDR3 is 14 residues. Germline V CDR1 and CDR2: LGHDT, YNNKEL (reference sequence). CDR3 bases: TGTGCCAGCAGCCAAGTCCCCCCTGCCTACGAGCAGTACTTC. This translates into CASSQVPPAYEQYF.

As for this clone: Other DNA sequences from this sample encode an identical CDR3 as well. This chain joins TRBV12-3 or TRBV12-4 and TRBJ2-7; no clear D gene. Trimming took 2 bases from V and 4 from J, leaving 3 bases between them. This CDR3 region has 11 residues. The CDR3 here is CASSLKYEQYF. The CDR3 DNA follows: TGTGCCAGCAGTTTAAAATACGAGCAGTACTTC.

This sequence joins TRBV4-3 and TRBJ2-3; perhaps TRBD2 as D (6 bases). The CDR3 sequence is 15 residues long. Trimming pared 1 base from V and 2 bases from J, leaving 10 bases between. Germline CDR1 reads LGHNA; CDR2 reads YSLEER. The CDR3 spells CASSQAAGFTDTQYF. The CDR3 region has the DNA TGCGCCAGCAGCCAAGCTGCGGGGTTCACAGATACGCAGTATTTT.

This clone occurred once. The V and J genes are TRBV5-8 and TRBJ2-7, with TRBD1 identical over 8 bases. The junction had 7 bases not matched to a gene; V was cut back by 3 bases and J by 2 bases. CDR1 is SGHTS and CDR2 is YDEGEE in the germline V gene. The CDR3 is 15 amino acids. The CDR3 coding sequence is TGTGCCAGCAGCTCAACCGGGACAGGAACCTACGAGCAGTACTTC. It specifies CASSSTGTGTYEQYF.

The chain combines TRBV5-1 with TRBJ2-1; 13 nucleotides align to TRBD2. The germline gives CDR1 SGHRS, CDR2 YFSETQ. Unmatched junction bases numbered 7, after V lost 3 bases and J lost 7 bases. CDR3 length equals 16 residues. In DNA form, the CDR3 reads TGCGCCAGCAGCTCCTCCGTGACTAGCGGGAGGAATGAGCAGTTCTTC. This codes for CASSSSVTSGRNEQFF.

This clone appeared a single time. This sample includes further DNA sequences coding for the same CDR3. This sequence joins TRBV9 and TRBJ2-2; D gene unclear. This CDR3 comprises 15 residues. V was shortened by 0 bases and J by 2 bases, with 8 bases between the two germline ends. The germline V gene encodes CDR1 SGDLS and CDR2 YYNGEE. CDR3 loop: CASSVVSANTGELFF. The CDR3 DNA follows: TGTGCCAGCAGCGTAGTCAGCGCAAACACCGGGGAGCTGTTTTTT.

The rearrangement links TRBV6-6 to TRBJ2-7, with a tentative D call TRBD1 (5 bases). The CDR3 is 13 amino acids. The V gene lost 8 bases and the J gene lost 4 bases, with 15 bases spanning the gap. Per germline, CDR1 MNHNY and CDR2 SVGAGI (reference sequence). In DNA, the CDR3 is TGTGCCAGCTGGACACCTGCAACTTACGAGCAGTACTTC. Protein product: CASWTPATYEQYF.

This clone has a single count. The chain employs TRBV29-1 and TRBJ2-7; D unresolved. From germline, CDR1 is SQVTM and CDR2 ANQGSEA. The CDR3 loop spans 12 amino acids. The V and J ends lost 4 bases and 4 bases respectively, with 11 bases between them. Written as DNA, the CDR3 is TGCAGCGTTGTGGGCAGTGAATACGAGCAGTACTTC. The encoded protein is CSVVGSEYEQYF.

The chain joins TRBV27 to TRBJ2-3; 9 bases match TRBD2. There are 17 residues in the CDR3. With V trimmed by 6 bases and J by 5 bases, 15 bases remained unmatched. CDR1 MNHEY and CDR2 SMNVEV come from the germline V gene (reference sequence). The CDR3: CASSPQGGRVWGDTQYF. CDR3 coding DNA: TGTGCCAGCAGCCCTCAGGGCGGGAGGGTTTGGGGAGATACGCAGTATTTT.